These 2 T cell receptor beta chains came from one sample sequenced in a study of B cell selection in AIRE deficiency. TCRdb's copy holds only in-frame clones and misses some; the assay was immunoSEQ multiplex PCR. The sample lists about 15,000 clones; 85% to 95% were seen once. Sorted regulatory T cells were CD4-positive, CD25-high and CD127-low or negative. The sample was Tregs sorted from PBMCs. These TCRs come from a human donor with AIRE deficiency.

The CDR3 nucleotides read TGTGCCAGCAGCTTAGCTCCGGGCAGGGGGTTCGGGGAGCTGTTTTTT. It encodes CASSLAPGRGFGELFF. The genes are TRBV7-9 and TRBJ2-2; 7 bases align to TRBD1. J was trimmed by 7 bases and V by 0 bases; bases with no gene match: 8. The germline gives CDR1 SEHNR, CDR2 FQNEAQ (reference sequence). The CDR3 length is 16 residues.

The CDR3 reads CASSLQGGDTQYF. In DNA, the CDR3 is TGTGCCAGCAGCTTACAGGGCGGAGATACGCAGTATTTT. This chain joins TRBV7-3 and TRBJ2-3, with a tentative D call TRBD1 (5 bases). Per germline, CDR1 SGHTA and CDR2 FQGTGA. The CDR3 contains 13 residues. V was shortened by 2 bases and J by 5 bases, with 8 bases between the two germline ends.